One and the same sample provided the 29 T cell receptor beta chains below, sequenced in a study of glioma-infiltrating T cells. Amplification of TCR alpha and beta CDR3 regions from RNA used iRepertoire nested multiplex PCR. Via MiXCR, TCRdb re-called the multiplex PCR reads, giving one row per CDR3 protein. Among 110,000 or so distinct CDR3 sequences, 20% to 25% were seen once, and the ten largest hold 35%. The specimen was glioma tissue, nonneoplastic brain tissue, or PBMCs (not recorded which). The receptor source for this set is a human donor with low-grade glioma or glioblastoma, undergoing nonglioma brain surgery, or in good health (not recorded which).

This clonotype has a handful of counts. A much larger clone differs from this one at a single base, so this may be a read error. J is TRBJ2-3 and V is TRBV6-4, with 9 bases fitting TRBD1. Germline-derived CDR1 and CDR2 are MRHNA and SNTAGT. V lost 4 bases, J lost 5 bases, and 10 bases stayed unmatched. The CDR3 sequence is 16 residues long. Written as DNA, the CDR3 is TGTGCCAGCAGTGGCTCGGGGACAGGGATTGGAGATACGCAGTATTTT. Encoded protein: CASSGSGTGIGDTQYF.

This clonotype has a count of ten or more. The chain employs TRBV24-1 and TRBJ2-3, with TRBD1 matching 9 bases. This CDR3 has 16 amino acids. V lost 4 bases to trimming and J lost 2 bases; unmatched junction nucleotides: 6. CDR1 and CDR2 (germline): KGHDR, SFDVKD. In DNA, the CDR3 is TGTGCCACCAGTGACACAGGGGGCCCAATCACAGATACGCAGTATTTT. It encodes CATSDTGGPITDTQYF.

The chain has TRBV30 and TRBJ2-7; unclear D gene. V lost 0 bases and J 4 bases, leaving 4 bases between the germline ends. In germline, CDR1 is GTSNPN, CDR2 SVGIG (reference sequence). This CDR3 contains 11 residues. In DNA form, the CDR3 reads TGTGCCTGGAGTGTAGGGTACGAGCAGTACTTC. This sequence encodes CAWSVGYEQYF.

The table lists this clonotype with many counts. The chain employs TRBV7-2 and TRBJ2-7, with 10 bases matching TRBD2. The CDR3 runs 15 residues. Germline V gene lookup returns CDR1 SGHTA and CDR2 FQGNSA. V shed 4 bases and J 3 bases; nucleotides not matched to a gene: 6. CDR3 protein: CASSSASGGFYEQYF. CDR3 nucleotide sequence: TGTGCCAGCAGCTCTGCTAGCGGGGGATTCTACGAGCAGTACTTC. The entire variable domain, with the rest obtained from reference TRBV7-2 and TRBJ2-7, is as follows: GAGVSQSPSNKVTEKGKDVELRCDPISGHTALYWYRQSLGQGLEFLIYFQGNSAPDKSGLPSDRFSAERTGGSVSTLTIQRTQQEDSAVYLCASSSASGGFYEQYFGPGTRLTVT.

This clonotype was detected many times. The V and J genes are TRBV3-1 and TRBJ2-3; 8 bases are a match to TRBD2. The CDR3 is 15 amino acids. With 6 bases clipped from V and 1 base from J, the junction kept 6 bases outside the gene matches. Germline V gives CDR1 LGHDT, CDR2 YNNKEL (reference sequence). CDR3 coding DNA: TGTGCCAGCAGTCCCTCGACTAGCGGCACAGATACGCAGTATTTT. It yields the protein CASSPSTSGTDTQYF.

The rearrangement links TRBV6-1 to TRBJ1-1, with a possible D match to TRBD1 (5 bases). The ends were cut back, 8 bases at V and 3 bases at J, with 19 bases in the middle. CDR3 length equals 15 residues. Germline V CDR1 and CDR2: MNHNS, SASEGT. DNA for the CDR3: TGTGCCAGCCCCCCCCCCTACAGGATGGACACTGAAGCTTTCTTT. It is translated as CASPPPYRMDTEAFF.

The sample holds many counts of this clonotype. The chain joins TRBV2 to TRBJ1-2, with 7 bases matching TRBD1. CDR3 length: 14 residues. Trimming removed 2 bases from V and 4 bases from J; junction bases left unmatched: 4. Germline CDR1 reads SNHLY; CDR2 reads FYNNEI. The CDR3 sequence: CASSEIRDSYGYTF. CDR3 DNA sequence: TGTGCCAGCAGTGAAATCCGGGACAGCTATGGCTACACCTTC.

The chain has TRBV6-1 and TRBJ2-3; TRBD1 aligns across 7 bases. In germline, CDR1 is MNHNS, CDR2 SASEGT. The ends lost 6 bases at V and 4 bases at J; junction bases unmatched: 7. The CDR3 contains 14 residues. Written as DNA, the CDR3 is TGTGCCAGCAGCCAACAGGGGATGGCAGATACGCAGTATTTT. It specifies CASSQQGMADTQYF.

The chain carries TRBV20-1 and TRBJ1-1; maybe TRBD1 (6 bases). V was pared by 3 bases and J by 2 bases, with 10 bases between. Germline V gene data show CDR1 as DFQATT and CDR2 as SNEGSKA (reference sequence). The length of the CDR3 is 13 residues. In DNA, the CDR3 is TGCAGTGCTAGGGGGGCGAGAAACACTGAAGCTTTCTTT. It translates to CSARGARNTEAFF.

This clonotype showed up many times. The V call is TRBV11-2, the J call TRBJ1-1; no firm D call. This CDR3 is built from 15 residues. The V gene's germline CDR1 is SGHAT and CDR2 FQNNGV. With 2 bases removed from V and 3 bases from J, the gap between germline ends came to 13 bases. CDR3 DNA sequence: TGTGCCAGCAGCTTATCGGTACGGGCGGACACTGAAGCTTTCTTT. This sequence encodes CASSLSVRADTEAFF.

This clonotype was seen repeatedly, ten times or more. CDR3 sequence reads: CSARDPTGGTDTQYF. The CDR3 DNA reads TGCAGTGCTAGAGACCCGACGGGGGGCACAGATACGCAGTATTTT. The chain uses TRBV20-1 and TRBJ2-3, with D perhaps matching TRBD2 (6 bases). CDR1 DFQATT and CDR2 SNEGSKA come from the germline V gene (reference sequence). Deletions cut 0 bases from V and 1 base from J, with 11 bases between. The CDR3 runs 15 residues.

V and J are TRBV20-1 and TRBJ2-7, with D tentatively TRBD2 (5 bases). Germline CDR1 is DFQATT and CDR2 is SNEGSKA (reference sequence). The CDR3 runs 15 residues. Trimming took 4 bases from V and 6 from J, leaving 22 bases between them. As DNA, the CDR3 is TGCAGTGCTACTAGCAGCCAGAGCGTGGGGTCCGAGCAGTACTTC. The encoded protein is CSATSSQSVGSEQYF.

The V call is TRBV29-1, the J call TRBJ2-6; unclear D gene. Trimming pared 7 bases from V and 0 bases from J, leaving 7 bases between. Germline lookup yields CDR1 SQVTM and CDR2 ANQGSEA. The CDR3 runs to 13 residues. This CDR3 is CSASVSGANVLTF. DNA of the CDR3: TGCAGCGCCAGCGTCTCTGGGGCCAACGTCCTGACTTTC. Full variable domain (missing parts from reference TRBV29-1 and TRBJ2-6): SAVISQKPSRDICQRGTSLTIQCQVDSQVTMMFWYRQQPGQSLTLIATANQGSEATYESGFVIDKFPISRPNLTFSTLTVSNMSPEDSSIYLCSASVSGANVLTFGAGSRLTVL.

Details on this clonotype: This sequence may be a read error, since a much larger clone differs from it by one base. This chain's CDR3 is CASSRSGTFDGYIF. The CDR3 coding sequence is TGCGCCAGCAGCCGCTCCGGGACATTCGATGGCTACATCTTC. The chain carries TRBV4-1 and TRBJ1-2; weak D call: TRBD1 (6 bases). CDR3 length equals 14 residues. CDR1 MGHRA and CDR2 YSYEKL come from the germline V gene.

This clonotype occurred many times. The CDR3 region has the DNA TGTGCCAGCAGTCCCCCCCCGTGGGCAGGAGTTAGTGAAAAACTGTTTTTT. Its translation: CASSPPPWAGVSEKLFF. V is TRBV27 and J is TRBJ1-4; D is ambiguous. CDR3 length equals 17 residues. The germline V and J ends were trimmed by 5 bases and 7 bases, with 23 bases remaining between them. Germline loops: CDR1 MNHEY, CDR2 SMNVEV (reference sequence).

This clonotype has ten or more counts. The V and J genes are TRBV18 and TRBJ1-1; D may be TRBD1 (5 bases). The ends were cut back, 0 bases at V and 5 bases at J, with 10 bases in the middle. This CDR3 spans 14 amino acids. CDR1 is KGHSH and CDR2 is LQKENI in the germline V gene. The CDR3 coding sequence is TGTGCCAGCTCACCACCGGCAGGGTGGACTGAAGCTTTCTTT. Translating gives CASSPPAGWTEAFF.

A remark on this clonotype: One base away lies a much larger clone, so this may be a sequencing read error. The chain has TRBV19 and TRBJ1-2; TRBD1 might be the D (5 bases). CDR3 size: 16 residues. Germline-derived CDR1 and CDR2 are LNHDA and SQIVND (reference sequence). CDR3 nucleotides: TGTGGCAGTAGTATAGATCTACAGGTTCCTAACTATGGCTACACCTTC. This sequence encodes CGSSIDLQVPNYGYTF.

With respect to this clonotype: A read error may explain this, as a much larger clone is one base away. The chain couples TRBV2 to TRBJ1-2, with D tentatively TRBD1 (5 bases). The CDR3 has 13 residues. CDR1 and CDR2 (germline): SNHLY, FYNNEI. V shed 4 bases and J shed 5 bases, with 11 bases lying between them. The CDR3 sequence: CASSGRTLYGYTF. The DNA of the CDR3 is TGTGCCAGCAGTGGAAGGACACTGTATGGCTACACCTTC.

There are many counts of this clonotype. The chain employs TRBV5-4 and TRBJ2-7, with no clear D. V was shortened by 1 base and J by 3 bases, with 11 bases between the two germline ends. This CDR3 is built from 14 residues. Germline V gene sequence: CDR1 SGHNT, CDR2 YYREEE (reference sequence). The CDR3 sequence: CASSLYGRSYEQYF. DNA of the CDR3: TGTGCCAGCAGCTTGTATGGCAGGAGCTACGAGCAGTACTTC.

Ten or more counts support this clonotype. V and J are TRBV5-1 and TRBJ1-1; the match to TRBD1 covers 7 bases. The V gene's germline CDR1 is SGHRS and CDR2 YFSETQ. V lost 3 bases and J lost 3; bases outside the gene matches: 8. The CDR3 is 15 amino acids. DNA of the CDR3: TGCGCCAGCAGCTCCATAAGGACAGGAGACACTGAAGCTTTCTTT. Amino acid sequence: CASSSIRTGDTEAFF.

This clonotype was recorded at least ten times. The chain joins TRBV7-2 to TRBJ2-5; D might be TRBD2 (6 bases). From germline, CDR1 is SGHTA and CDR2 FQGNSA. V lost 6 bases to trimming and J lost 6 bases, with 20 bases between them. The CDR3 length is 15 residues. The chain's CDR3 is CASSTRGGSEKTQYF. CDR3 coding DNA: TGTGCCAGCAGTACCCGCGGAGGGAGCGAAAAGACCCAGTACTTC.

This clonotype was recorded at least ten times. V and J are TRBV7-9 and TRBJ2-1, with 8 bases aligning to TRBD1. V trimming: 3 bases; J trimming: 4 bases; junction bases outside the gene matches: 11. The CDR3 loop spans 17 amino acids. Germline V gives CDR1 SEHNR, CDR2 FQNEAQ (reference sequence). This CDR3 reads CASSFQAGGVIYNEQFF. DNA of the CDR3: TGTGCCAGCAGCTTTCAGGCAGGGGGCGTTATTTACAATGAGCAGTTCTTC.

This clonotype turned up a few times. CDR3 amino acids: CASSMVRRDVRGYTF. CDR3 coding DNA: TGTGCCAGTAGTATGGTTCGGAGGGACGTGCGGGGCTACACCTTC. The chain uses TRBV19 and TRBJ1-2, with TRBD1 as a possible D gene (5 bases). This CDR3 spans 15 amino acids. Germline assignment: CDR1 LNHDA and CDR2 SQIVND (reference sequence). Trimming stripped 3 bases from V and 8 bases from J, with 19 bases between.

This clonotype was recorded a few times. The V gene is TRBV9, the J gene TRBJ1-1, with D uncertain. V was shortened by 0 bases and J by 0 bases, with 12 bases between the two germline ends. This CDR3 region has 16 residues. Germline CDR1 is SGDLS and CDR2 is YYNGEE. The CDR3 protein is CASSVAPEIMNTEAFF. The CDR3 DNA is TGTGCCAGCAGCGTAGCCCCCGAGATCATGAACACTGAAGCTTTCTTT.

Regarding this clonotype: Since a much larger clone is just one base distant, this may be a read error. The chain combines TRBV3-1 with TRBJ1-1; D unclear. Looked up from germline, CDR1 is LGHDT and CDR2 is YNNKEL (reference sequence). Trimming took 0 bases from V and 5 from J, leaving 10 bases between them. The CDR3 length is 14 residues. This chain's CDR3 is CASSQESTGTEAFF. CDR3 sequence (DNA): TGTGCCAGCAGCCAAGAGTCGACGGGTACTGAAGCTTTCTTT.

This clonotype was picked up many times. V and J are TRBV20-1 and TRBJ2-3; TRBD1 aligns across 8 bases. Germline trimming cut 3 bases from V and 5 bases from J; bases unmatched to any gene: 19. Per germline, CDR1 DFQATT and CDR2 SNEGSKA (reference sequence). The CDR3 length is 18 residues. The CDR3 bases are TGCAGTGCTAGCGGGTTAGGGAACCGGACAGGGTTAGTAGATACGCAGTATTTT. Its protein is CSASGLGNRTGLVDTQYF.

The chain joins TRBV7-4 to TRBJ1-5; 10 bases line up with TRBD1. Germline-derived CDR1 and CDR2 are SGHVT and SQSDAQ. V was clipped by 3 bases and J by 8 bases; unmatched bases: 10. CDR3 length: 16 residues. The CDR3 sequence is CASSFPSRDRGKPQHF. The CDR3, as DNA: TGTGCCAGCAGCTTTCCGAGCCGGGACAGGGGTAAGCCCCAGCATTTT.

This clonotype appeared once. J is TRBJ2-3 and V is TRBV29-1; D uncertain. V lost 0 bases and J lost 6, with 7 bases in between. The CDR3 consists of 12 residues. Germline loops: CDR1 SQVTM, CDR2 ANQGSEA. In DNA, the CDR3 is TGCAGCGTTGAAGAGGGTGCGGATACGCAGTATTTT. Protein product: CSVEEGADTQYF.

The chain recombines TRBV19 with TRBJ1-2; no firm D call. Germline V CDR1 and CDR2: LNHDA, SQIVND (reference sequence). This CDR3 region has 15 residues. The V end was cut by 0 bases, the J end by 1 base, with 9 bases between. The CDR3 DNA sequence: TGTGCCAGTAGTATAGACCCGGACGTTAACTATGGCTACACCTTC. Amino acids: CASSIDPDVNYGYTF.